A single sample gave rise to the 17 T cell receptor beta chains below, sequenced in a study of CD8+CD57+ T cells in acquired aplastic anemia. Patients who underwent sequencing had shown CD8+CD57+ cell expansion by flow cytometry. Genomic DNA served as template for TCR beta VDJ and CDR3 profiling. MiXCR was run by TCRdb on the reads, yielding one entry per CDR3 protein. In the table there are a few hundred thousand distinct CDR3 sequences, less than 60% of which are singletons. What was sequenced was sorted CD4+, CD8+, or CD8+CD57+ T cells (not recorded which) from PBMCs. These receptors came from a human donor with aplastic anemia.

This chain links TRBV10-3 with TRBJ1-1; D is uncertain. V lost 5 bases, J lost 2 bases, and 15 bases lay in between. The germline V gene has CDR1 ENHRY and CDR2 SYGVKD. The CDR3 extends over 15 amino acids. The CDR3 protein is CAISYGVVGNTEAFF. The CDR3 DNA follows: TGTGCCATCAGTTACGGTGTGGTGGGTAACACTGAAGCTTTCTTT.

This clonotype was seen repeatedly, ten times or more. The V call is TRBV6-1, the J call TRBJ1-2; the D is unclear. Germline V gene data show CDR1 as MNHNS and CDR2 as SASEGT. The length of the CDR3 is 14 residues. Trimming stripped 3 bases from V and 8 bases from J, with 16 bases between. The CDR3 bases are TGTGCCAGCAGTGAGCAAACATTTAGTAAAGGCTACACCTTC. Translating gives CASSEQTFSKGYTF.

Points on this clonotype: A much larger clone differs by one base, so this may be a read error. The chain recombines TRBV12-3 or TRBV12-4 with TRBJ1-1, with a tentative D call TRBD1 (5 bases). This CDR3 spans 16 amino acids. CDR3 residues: CASTPGGIGMNTEASF. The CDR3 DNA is TGTGCCAGCACCCCCGGGGGTATTGGGATGAACACTGAAGCTTCCTTT.

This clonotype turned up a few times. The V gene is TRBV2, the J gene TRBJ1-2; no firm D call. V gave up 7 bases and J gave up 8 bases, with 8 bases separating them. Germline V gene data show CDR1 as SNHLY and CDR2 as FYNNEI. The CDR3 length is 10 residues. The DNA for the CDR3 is TGTGCCAGCAAGGGTGAGGGCTACACCTTC. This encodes CASKGEGYTF.

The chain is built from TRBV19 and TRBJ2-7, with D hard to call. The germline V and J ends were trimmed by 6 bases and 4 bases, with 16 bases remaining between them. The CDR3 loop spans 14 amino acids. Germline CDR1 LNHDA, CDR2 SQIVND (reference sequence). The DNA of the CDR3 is TGTGCCAGTAGCCCTCGGGTCGATGCTTACGAGCAGTACTTC. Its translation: CASSPRVDAYEQYF.

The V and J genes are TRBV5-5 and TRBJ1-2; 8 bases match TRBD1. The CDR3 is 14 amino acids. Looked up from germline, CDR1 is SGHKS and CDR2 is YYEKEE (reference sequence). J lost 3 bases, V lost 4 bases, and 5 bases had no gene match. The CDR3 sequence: CASSRLTGDYGYTF. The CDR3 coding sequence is TGTGCCAGCAGCAGACTGACAGGGGACTATGGCTACACCTTC.

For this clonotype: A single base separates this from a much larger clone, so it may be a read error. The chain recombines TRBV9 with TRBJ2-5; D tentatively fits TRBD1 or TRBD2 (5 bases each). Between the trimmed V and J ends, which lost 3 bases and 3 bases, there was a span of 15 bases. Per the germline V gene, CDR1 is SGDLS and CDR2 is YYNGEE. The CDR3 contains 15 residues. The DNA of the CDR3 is TGTGCCAGCAGCGCGGGGACGTCTCAGAAAGAGACCCAGTACTTC. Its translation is CASSAGTSQKETQYF.

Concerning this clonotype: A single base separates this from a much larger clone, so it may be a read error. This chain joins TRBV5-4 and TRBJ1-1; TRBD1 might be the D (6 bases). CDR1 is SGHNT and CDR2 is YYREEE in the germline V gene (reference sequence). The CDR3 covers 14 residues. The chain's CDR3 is CAGRPGVVNTEAFF. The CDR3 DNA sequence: TGTGCCGGCAGACCAGGGGTTGTGAACACTGAAGCTTTCTTT.

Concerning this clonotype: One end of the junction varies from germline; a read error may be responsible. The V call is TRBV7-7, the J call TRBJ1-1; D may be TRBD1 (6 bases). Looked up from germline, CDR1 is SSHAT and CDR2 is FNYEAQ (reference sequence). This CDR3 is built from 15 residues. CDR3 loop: CASSLDNSGATEAFF. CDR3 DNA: TGTGCTAGCAGCTTAGATAATTCAGGGGCCACTGAAGCTTTCTTT.

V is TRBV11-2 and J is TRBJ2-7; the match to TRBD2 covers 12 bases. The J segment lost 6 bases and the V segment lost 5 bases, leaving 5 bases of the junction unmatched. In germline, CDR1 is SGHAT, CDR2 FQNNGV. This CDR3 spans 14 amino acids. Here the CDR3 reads CASSPGLAGTEQYF. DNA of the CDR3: TGTGCCAGCAGCCCAGGACTAGCGGGGACCGAGCAGTACTTC.

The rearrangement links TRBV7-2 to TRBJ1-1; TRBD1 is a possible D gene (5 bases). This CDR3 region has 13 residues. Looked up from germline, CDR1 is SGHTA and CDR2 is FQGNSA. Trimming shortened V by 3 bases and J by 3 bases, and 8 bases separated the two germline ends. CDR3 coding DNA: TGTGCCAGCAGCTTGGGGACCTACACTGAAGCTTTCTTT. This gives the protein CASSLGTYTEAFF.

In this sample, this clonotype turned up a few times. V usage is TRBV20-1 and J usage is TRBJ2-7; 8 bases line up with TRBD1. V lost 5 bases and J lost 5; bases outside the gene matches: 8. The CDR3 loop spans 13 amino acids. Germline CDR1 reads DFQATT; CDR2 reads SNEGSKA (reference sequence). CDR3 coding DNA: TGCAGTGCTCTGGCGGACAGGGAGAACGAGCAGTACTTC. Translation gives CSALADRENEQYF.

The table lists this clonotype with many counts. This chain's CDR3 is CSARDVHRDYSNQPQHF. CDR3 in DNA: TGCAGTGCTAGAGATGTTCACAGGGATTATAGCAATCAGCCCCAGCATTTT. The chain joins TRBV20-1 to TRBJ1-5, with a tentative D call TRBD1 (6 bases). The V gene's germline CDR1 is DFQATT and CDR2 SNEGSKA (reference sequence). The CDR3 runs 17 residues. Trimming removed 0 bases from V and 0 bases from J, with 15 bases in between.

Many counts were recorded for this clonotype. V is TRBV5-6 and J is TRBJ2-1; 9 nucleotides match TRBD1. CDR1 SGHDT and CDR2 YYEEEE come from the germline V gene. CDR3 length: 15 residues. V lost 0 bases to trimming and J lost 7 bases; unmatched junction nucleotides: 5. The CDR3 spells CASSLGDRAANEQFF. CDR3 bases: TGTGCCAGCAGCTTGGGGGACAGGGCGGCTAATGAGCAGTTCTTC.

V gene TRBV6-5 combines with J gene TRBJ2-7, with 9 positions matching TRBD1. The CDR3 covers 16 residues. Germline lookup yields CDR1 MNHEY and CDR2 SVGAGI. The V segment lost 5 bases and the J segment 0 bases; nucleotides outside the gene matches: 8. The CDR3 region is CASSEGDRASSYEQYF. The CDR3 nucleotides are TGTGCCAGCAGTGAGGGGGACAGGGCAAGCTCCTACGAGCAGTACTTC.

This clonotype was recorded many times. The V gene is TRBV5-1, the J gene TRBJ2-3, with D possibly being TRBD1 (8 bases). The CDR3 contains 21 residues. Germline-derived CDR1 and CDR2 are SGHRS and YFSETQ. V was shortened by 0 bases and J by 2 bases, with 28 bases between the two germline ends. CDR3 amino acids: CASSLGSRGQGGAGTTDTQYF. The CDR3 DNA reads TGCGCCAGCAGCTTGGGATCCAGGGGGCAGGGTGGAGCGGGGACCACAGATACGCAGTATTTT.

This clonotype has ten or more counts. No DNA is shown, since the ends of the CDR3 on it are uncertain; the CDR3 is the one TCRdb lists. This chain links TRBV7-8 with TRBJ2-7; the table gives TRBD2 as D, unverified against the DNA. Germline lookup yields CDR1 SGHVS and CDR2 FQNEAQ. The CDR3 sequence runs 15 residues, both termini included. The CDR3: CASSLVVGSGASMYF.